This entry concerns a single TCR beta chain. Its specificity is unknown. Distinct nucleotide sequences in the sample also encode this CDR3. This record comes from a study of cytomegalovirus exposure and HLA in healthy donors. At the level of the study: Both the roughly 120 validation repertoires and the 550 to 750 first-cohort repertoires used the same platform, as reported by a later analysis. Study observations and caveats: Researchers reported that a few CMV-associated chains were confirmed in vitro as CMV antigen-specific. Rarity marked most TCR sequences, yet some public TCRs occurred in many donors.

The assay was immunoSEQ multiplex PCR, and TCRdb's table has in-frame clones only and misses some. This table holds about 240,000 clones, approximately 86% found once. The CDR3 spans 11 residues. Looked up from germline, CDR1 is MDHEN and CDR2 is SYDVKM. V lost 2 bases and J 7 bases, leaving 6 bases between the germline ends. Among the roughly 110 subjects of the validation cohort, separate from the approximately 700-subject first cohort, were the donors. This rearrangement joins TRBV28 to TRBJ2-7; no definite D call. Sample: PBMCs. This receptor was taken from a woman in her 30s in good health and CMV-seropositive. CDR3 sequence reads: CASSLAREQYF. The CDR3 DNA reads TGTGCCAGCAGTTTAGCACGGGAGCAGTACTTC.